A selection of T cell receptor beta chains follows, all from one sample in a study of beta chain features in type 1 diabetes. Assay used: immunoSEQ multiplex PCR; TCRdb lists only in-frame clones, some missing. The data contain 400,000 to 500,000 clones, about 15% of them seen just once; the ten biggest clones take up 0.035% to 0.045%. Specimen: naive CD4+ T cells from blood. The source of these receptors is a man in his thirties or forties in good health. The CDR3 runs from the conserved cysteine through the conserved F or W. A D gene is named only where the DNA matches it firmly. Clone size is stated in some rows and not others, as once, few, many or a class when expanded.

CASSLGQGGANEKLFF TGTGCCAGCAGCTTAGGCCAGGGTGGAGCTAATGAAAAACTGTTTTTT 16 few TRBJ1-4 . TRBV7-2
CASSQDLAGGHADTQYF TGCGCCAGCAGCCAAGACCTAGCGGGAGGGCATGCAGATACGCAGTATTTT 17 few TRBJ2-3 TRBD2 TRBV4-3
CASRRTAGLNSPLHF TGTGCCAGCAGACGAACAGCCGGCCTCAATTCACCCCTCCACTTT 15 . TRBJ1-6 . TRBV27
CASSPIAMETQYF TGTGCCAGCTCACCCATAGCGATGGAGACCCAGTACTTC 13 . TRBJ2-5 . TRBV18
CASSAWSSSSPRTQYF TGTGCCAGCAGCGCCTGGTCCTCCTCGTCCCCCCGAACTCAGTACTTC 16 . TRBJ2-4 . TRBV9
CAWSNSLNTEAFF TGTGCCTGGAGCAACAGTCTGAACACTGAAGCTTTCTTT 13 . TRBJ1-1 . TRBV30
CASSLGSGTPGSPLHF TGTGCCAGCAGCTTGGGGTCAGGCACCCCGGGTTCACCCCTCCACTTT 16 . TRBJ1-6 . TRBV7-9
CASSLLGRSNTEAFF TGTGCCAGCAGCTTACTAGGCAGATCCAACACTGAAGCTTTCTTT 15 . TRBJ1-1 . TRBV13
CASTPGTSGYNEQFF TGTGCCAGCACCCCCGGGACTAGCGGATACAATGAGCAGTTCTTC 15 . TRBJ2-1 TRBD2 TRBV5-4
CASRPLAGGPNEQFF TGTGCCAGTAGGCCACTAGCGGGAGGGCCGAATGAGCAGTTCTTC 15 . TRBJ2-1 TRBD2 TRBV19
CASSLRSGIGTGELFF TGTGCCAGCAGCTTACGTAGCGGGATCGGCACCGGGGAGCTGTTTTTT 16 . TRBJ2-2 TRBD2 TRBV7-2
CASRVQWTGNTGELFF TGTGCCAGCAGGGTACAATGGACAGGGAACACCGGGGAGCTGTTTTTT 16 few TRBJ2-2 TRBD1 TRBV7-2
CASSLVRNEQFF TGCGCCAGCAGCTTGGTTAGAAATGAGCAGTTCTTC 12 . TRBJ2-1 . TRBV5-1
CSVDGGAGNIQYF TGCAGCGTTGACGGTGGGGCCGGGAACATTCAGTACTTC 13 few TRBJ2-4 . TRBV29-1
CATNRGVGSPLHF TGTGCCACTAACAGGGGAGTGGGTTCACCCCTCCACTTT 13 few TRBJ1-6 TRBD1 TRBV5-6
CASSLGPTTVNYGYTF TGCGCCAGCAGCTTGGGCCCTACTACAGTTAACTATGGCTACACCTTC 16 few TRBJ1-2 . TRBV5-1
CSVETRSYEQYF TGCAGCGTCGAGACACGCTCCTACGAGCAGTACTTC 12 . TRBJ2-7 . TRBV29-1
CASTGLEYNEQFF TGTGCCAGCACCGGCCTCGAGTACAATGAGCAGTTCTTC 13 . TRBJ2-1 . TRBV28
CSVVQRTPRGPYNEQFF TGCAGCGTTGTCCAGCGGACGCCCCGAGGGCCCTACAATGAGCAGTTCTTC 17 few TRBJ2-1 . TRBV29-1
CASSLGGIGTGELFF TGTGCCAGCAGCTTAGGCGGGATCGGCACCGGGGAGCTGTTTTTT 15 few TRBJ2-2 . TRBV7-3
CASSPGLAGSAYNEQFF TGTGCCAGCTCACCCGGACTAGCGGGGTCGGCCTACAATGAGCAGTTCTTC 17 few TRBJ2-1 TRBD2 TRBV18
CASSGSGGAFLTQYF TGTGCCAGCAGTGGCAGCGGGGGGGCCTTCCTGACCCAGTACTTC 15 . TRBJ2-5 TRBD2 TRBV9
CASSLTIAKNIQYF TGTGCCAGCAGCTTGACTATAGCCAAAAACATTCAGTACTTC 14 few TRBJ2-4 . TRBV7-8
CASSHGQNFYNEQFF TGTGCCAGCAGCCACGGACAAAATTTTTACAATGAGCAGTTCTTC 15 . TRBJ2-1 . TRBV11-2
CASSPPPSGLAGGNIQYF TGTGCCAGCTCACCACCGCCATCGGGACTAGCGGGAGGAAACATTCAGTACTTC 18 . TRBJ2-4 TRBD2 TRBV18
CSVSSGRAYNEQFF TGCAGCGTTAGTAGCGGGAGGGCCTACAATGAGCAGTTCTTC 14 many TRBJ2-1 TRBD2 TRBV29-1
CASRREGSYNEQFF TGTGCCAGTCGGAGGGAGGGGAGCTACAATGAGCAGTTCTTC 14 . TRBJ2-1 TRBD2 TRBV19
CASSLSLITDTQYF TGTGCCAGCAGCTTATCACTGATCACAGATACGCAGTATTTT 14 few TRBJ2-3 . TRBV7-2
CSVETLGDTQYF TGCAGCGTTGAAACCCTAGGGGATACGCAGTATTTT 12 few TRBJ2-3 . TRBV29-1
CASRSGGSYEQYF TGTGCTTCTCGTTCGGGGGGATCTTACGAGCAGTACTTC 13 . TRBJ2-7 TRBD2 TRBV27
CASNWADTQYF TGTGCCAGCAATTGGGCAGATACGCAGTATTTT 11 . TRBJ2-3 . TRBV2
CASSVVGDGRETQYF TGTGCCAGCAGCGTAGTAGGGGACGGGAGAGAGACCCAGTACTTC 15 . TRBJ2-5 . TRBV9
CASSITFSTDTQYF TGTGCCAGTAGTATTACATTCTCCACAGATACGCAGTATTTT 14 . TRBJ2-3 . TRBV19
CASSDTGLAGLTGELFF TGTGCCAGCAGCGACACGGGACTAGCGGGGCTCACCGGGGAGCTGTTTTTT 17 few TRBJ2-2 TRBD2 TRBV13
CASSRPNRDTQYF TGTGCCAGCAGCCGCCCAAACCGGGATACGCAGTATTTT 13 few TRBJ2-3 . TRBV9
CASEGGAGGDEQFF TGCGCCAGCGAAGGGGGAGCGGGAGGCGATGAGCAGTTCTTC 14 . TRBJ2-1 TRBD2 TRBV5-1
CAWSGGGTEAFF TGTGCCTGGAGTGGTGGGGGCACTGAAGCTTTCTTT 12 few TRBJ1-1 . TRBV30
CASSPLSGYNEQFF TGTGCCAGCTCACCACTCAGCGGCTACAATGAGCAGTTCTTC 14 . TRBJ2-1 . TRBV18
CSVGDRRNYGYTF TGCAGCGTTGGGGACAGGCGGAACTATGGCTACACCTTC 13 . TRBJ1-2 TRBD1 TRBV29-1
CASSSITDTQYF TGTGCCAGCAGTTCTATTACAGATACGCAGTATTTT 12 . TRBJ2-3 . TRBV7-9
CASSLSDQNGDIQYF TGCGCCAGCAGCTTATCAGACCAAAACGGGGACATTCAGTACTTC 15 . TRBJ2-4 . TRBV5-1
CASSDVRASSYNEQFF TGTGCCAGCAGTGATGTGCGGGCGAGCTCCTACAATGAGCAGTTCTTC 16 . TRBJ2-1 . TRBV25-1
CAWSIQSGTGAFF TGTGCCTGGAGTATCCAGTCCGGAACGGGCGCTTTCTTT 13 many TRBJ1-1 . TRBV30
CSANPGAGYTF TGCAGTGCTAATCCGGGGGCTGGCTACACCTTC 11 . TRBJ1-2 . TRBV20-1
CASSLVDGEQYF TGTGCCAGCAGCTTAGTGGACGGAGAGCAGTACTTC 12 . TRBJ2-7 . TRBV7-8
CSVAPLAGSNYGYTF TGCAGCGTAGCACCCTTGGCAGGGAGTAACTATGGCTACACCTTC 15 . TRBJ1-2 . TRBV29-1
CAWIGVGNTIYF TGTGCCTGGATCGGAGTTGGAAACACCATATATTTT 12 few TRBJ1-3 . TRBV30
CASSRLRAEAFF TGTGCCAGCAGTCGGCTGAGAGCTGAAGCTTTCTTT 12 . TRBJ1-1 . TRBV14
CAWSRETQYF TGTGCCTGGAGTAGAGAGACCCAGTACTTC 10 . TRBJ2-5 . TRBV30
CASSVGLTGELFF TGTGCCAGCAGCGTTGGGTTAACCGGGGAGCTGTTTTTT 13 . TRBJ2-2 . TRBV9
CASSDTARETQYF TGTGCCAGCAGTGATACTGCGAGGGAGACCCAGTACTTC 13 . TRBJ2-5 . TRBV6-5
CAAGTGPTNEKLFF TGTGCGGCGGGAACGGGACCAACTAATGAAAAACTGTTTTTT 14 . TRBJ1-4 . TRBV30
CSVEDRGEAGGNAGPYNEQFF TGCAGCGTTGAAGATAGGGGTGAAGCGGGAGGAAACGCCGGTCCCTACAATGAGCAGTTCTTC 21 . TRBJ2-1 TRBD2 TRBV29-1
CASSQVPDTQYF TGTGCCAGCAGCCAAGTTCCAGATACGCAGTATTTT 12 . TRBJ2-3 . TRBV14
CASSLAAGENYGYTF TGTGCCAGCAGCTTAGCGGCAGGGGAGAACTATGGCTACACCTTC 15 . TRBJ1-2 . TRBV7-2
CASSSTGGNTEAFF TGTGCCAGCAGCTCGACAGGGGGAAACACTGAAGCTTTCTTT 14 . TRBJ1-1 TRBD1 TRBV7-3
CASSTGAPEQFF TGTGCCAGCAGTACAGGCGCTCCTGAGCAGTTCTTC 12 . TRBJ2-1 . TRBV6-5
CASSQGIPGYTF TGTGCCAGCAGTCAAGGAATCCCGGGCTACACCTTC 12 once TRBJ1-2 . TRBV6-6